This T cell receptor (beta chain) was found in a study of tumor-infiltrating lymphocytes in primary liver carcinoma. Germline DNA was extracted too, while blood RNA derived from unsorted whole blood. CDR1 is SGHAT and CDR2 is FQNNGV in the germline V gene. The CDR3 contains 16 residues. TCR beta cDNA came from around 500 ng total RNA, primed with a constant-region primer. The TCR beta library was amplified through three nested multiplex PCR rounds in a modified ARM-PCR procedure. The opening two PCR rounds, nine to eleven cycles each, paired TRBV1-TRBV30 forward primers with a C-beta reverse primer. TCRdb processed the multiplex PCR reads anew with MiXCR; each CDR3 protein has one entry. The table has hundreds of thousands of distinct CDR3 sequences, nearly 60% seen once. Worth noting for this clonotype: Germline is not matched at one junction end, which may reflect a read error.

Specimen: peripheral blood. The chain employs TRBV11-2 and TRBJ2-2, with 7 bases matching TRBD1. The sequence came from a woman in her twenties or thirties with primary liver carcinoma and hepatitis B virus infection. The CDR3 is CASSLWQGEFTGEPFF. The CDR3 nucleotides are TGTGCCAGCAGCTTATGGCAGGGGGAGTTCACCGGGGAGCCGTTTTTT.